The rows below give T cell receptor beta chains drawn from one sample of a study of PD-1 blockade in mismatch repair-deficient tumors. Some clones are missing from TCRdb's copy, which holds only in-frame ones; the method was immunoSEQ multiplex PCR. The sample has about 49,000 clones, more than 65% seen once. Material: PBMCs, obtained before pembrolizumab treatment. The receptors were sampled from an adult with mismatch repair-deficient cancer. The CDR3 runs from the conserved cysteine through the conserved F or W. Each record gives: clone size, J gene, D gene, CDR3 length, V gene, CDR3 DNA, CDR3 protein. D genes are given only for firm matches. Size is omitted from some rows. Given values are once, few, many or a class for expanded clones.

abundance: -
j_gene: TRBJ2-7
d_gene: -
len: 14
v_gene: TRBV19
CDR3nt: TGTGCCAGTAGTACCTCCGGGATCAACTACGAGCAGTACTTC
CDR3aa: CASSTSGINYEQYF

abundance: medium-sized
j_gene: TRBJ1-2
d_gene: -
len: 11
v_gene: TRBV5-1
CDR3nt: TGCGCCAGCAGGTTAGAGGGTGGCTACACCTTC
CDR3aa: CASRLEGGYTF

abundance: once
j_gene: TRBJ2-7
d_gene: -
len: 16
v_gene: TRBV10-2
CDR3nt: TGCGCCAGCAGTGAGATTTGGCGACTGAGGATCTACGAGCAGTACTTC
CDR3aa: CASSEIWRLRIYEQYF

abundance: -
j_gene: TRBJ1-5
d_gene: -
len: 14
v_gene: TRBV19
CDR3nt: TGTGCCAGTAGAAACAGGGTGCGGAATCAGCCCCAGCATTTT
CDR3aa: CASRNRVRNQPQHF

abundance: -
j_gene: TRBJ2-7
d_gene: -
len: 16
v_gene: TRBV5-4
CDR3nt: TGTGCCAGCAGCTTGGGGACTGGGGGGCCCCTCTACGAGCAGTACTTC
CDR3aa: CASSLGTGGPLYEQYF

abundance: -
j_gene: TRBJ2-3
d_gene: -
len: 12
v_gene: TRBV5-1
CDR3nt: TGCGCCAGCAGCTTTGACACAGATACGCAGTATTTT
CDR3aa: CASSFDTDTQYF

abundance: -
j_gene: TRBJ1-2
d_gene: -
len: 13
v_gene: TRBV25-1
CDR3nt: TGTGCCAGCAGTGTACAGGGTCGGGGTGGCTACACCTTC
CDR3aa: CASSVQGRGGYTF

abundance: -
j_gene: TRBJ2-2
d_gene: -
len: 12
v_gene: TRBV18
CDR3nt: TGTGCCAGCTCACAAGAAGATTCAACTTTGTTTTTT
CDR3aa: CASSQEDSTLFF

abundance: -
j_gene: TRBJ2-3
d_gene: TRBD1
len: 16
v_gene: TRBV19
CDR3nt: TGTGCCAGTAGTAGGGACAGGGGGGGTGGGACAGATACGCAGTATTTT
CDR3aa: CASSRDRGGGTDTQYF

abundance: -
j_gene: TRBJ2-5
d_gene: -
len: 15
v_gene: TRBV12-5
CDR3nt: TGTGCTAGTGGTTTGGCCCGGAGGGACCTGGAGACCCAGTACTTC
CDR3aa: CASGLARRDLETQYF

abundance: -
j_gene: TRBJ2-2
d_gene: -
len: 14
v_gene: TRBV2
CDR3nt: TGTGCCAGCAGCTTTGACGAGAACACCGGGGAGCTGTTTTTT
CDR3aa: CASSFDENTGELFF

abundance: -
j_gene: TRBJ2-3
d_gene: TRBD1
len: 13
v_gene: TRBV29-1
CDR3nt: TGCAGCGTACGACAGGGGGCGGTGGATACGCAGTATTTT
CDR3aa: CSVRQGAVDTQYF

abundance: -
j_gene: TRBJ1-2
d_gene: -
len: 12
v_gene: TRBV30
CDR3nt: TGTGCCTGGGGTCGGGCTAACTATGGCTACACCTTC
CDR3aa: CAWGRANYGYTF

abundance: -
j_gene: TRBJ2-1
d_gene: -
len: 13
v_gene: TRBV7-3
CDR3nt: TGTGCCAGCAGCGTCTTCTCCTACAATGAGCAGTTCTTC
CDR3aa: CASSVFSYNEQFF

abundance: -
j_gene: TRBJ2-5
d_gene: TRBD1
len: 16
v_gene: TRBV27
CDR3nt: TGTGCCAGCAATACAGCCGACAGGGGGCAGGGAGAGACCCAGTACTTC
CDR3aa: CASNTADRGQGETQYF

abundance: -
j_gene: TRBJ2-3
d_gene: TRBD2
len: 17
v_gene: TRBV7-2
CDR3nt: TGTGCCAGCAGCTTAGCGGTACTAGCGCCGAACACAGATACGCAGTATTTT
CDR3aa: CASSLAVLAPNTDTQYF

abundance: -
j_gene: TRBJ1-3
d_gene: -
len: 15
v_gene: TRBV5-6
CDR3nt: TGTGCCAGCAGTCCTACCGGGGGCACTGGAAACACCATATATTTT
CDR3aa: CASSPTGGTGNTIYF

abundance: few
j_gene: TRBJ2-3
d_gene: TRBD2
len: 15
v_gene: TRBV7-3
CDR3nt: TGTGCCAGCAGCCCCCGTGGGGGAGGGCCAGATACGCAGTATTTT
CDR3aa: CASSPRGGGPDTQYF

abundance: -
j_gene: TRBJ2-4
d_gene: -
len: 15
v_gene: TRBV7-9
CDR3nt: TGTGCCAGCAGCCCGAGCGGGTTCGCGCAAAACATTCAGTACTTC
CDR3aa: CASSPSGFAQNIQYF

abundance: -
j_gene: TRBJ2-7
d_gene: TRBD2
len: 14
v_gene: TRBV10-3
CDR3nt: TGTGCCGTAGCAAGTAGCGGGGAGACCTACGAGCAGTACTTC
CDR3aa: CAVASSGETYEQYF

abundance: -
j_gene: TRBJ2-1
d_gene: TRBD2
len: 15
v_gene: TRBV7-9
CDR3nt: TGTGCCAGCAGCTTAACTAGCGGGGATTACAATGAGCAGTTCTTC
CDR3aa: CASSLTSGDYNEQFF

abundance: -
j_gene: TRBJ2-1
d_gene: TRBD2
len: 14
v_gene: TRBV7-9
CDR3nt: TGTGCCTTAACGGGGGGTGTTTCCTACAATGAGCAGTTCTTC
CDR3aa: CALTGGVSYNEQFF

abundance: -
j_gene: TRBJ2-7
d_gene: TRBD1
len: 14
v_gene: TRBV5-5
CDR3nt: TGTGCCAGCAGCTTGGGGGGACAGTTAATCGAGCAGTACTTC
CDR3aa: CASSLGGQLIEQYF

abundance: -
j_gene: TRBJ1-1
d_gene: -
len: 13
v_gene: TRBV19
CDR3nt: TGTGCCAGTACCAACGATTGGGATACTGAAGCTTTCTTT
CDR3aa: CASTNDWDTEAFF

abundance: -
j_gene: TRBJ2-1
d_gene: -
len: 13
v_gene: TRBV7-3
CDR3nt: TGTGCCAGCAGCATTATCCGGGAAGACGAGCAGTTCTTC
CDR3aa: CASSIIREDEQFF

abundance: -
j_gene: TRBJ2-7
d_gene: -
len: 16
v_gene: TRBV4-1
CDR3nt: TGCGCCAGCAGCCAAGTCCTCCTAGAAGTTCCCTACGAGCAGTACTTC
CDR3aa: CASSQVLLEVPYEQYF

abundance: few
j_gene: TRBJ2-7
d_gene: -
len: 14
v_gene: TRBV6-5
CDR3nt: TGTGCCAGCAGTTACTCTGGGACCAGCTACGAGCAGTACTTC
CDR3aa: CASSYSGTSYEQYF

abundance: -
j_gene: TRBJ1-1
d_gene: TRBD1
len: 13
v_gene: TRBV5-1
CDR3nt: TGCGCCAGCAGCATCGGACAGGGGATTGAAGCTTTCTTT
CDR3aa: CASSIGQGIEAFF

abundance: -
j_gene: TRBJ2-7
d_gene: -
len: 14
v_gene: TRBV9
CDR3nt: TGTGCCAGCAGCGGCCGGGACTGGTCCTACGAGCAGTACTTC
CDR3aa: CASSGRDWSYEQYF

abundance: -
j_gene: TRBJ2-2
d_gene: -
len: 14
v_gene: TRBV11-3
CDR3nt: TGTGCCAGCAGCCCTGACTCTATCACCGGGGAGCTGTTTTTT
CDR3aa: CASSPDSITGELFF

abundance: -
j_gene: TRBJ2-7
d_gene: TRBD1
len: 15
v_gene: TRBV19
CDR3nt: TGTGCCAGTAGTGCTACAGGGGTTCAAGTATACGAGCAGTACTTC
CDR3aa: CASSATGVQVYEQYF

abundance: -
j_gene: TRBJ2-2
d_gene: TRBD1
len: 16
v_gene: TRBV6-1
CDR3nt: TGTGCCAGCAGTGGACAGGGGGCCCTAGGAACCGGGGAGCTGTTTTTT
CDR3aa: CASSGQGALGTGELFF

abundance: -
j_gene: TRBJ2-1
d_gene: TRBD2
len: 18
v_gene: TRBV9
CDR3nt: TGTGCCAGCAGCGCCCGACTAGGACTAGCGGGAGACTACAATGAGCAGTTCTTC
CDR3aa: CASSARLGLAGDYNEQFF

abundance: -
j_gene: TRBJ2-7
d_gene: -
len: 14
v_gene: TRBV5-1
CDR3nt: TGCGCCAGCAACTTGTCTGAGGGGATGAGCGAGCAGTACTTC
CDR3aa: CASNLSEGMSEQYF

abundance: -
j_gene: TRBJ1-1
d_gene: -
len: 18
v_gene: TRBV18
CDR3nt: TGTGCCAGCTCACCACAGTGGACATTTGAAGTTATGAACACTGAAGCTTTCTTT
CDR3aa: CASSPQWTFEVMNTEAFF

abundance: -
j_gene: TRBJ2-2
d_gene: -
len: 13
v_gene: TRBV30
CDR3nt: TGTGCCTGGAGTGGGTTAGCTCACGGGGAGCTGTTTTTT
CDR3aa: CAWSGLAHGELFF

abundance: -
j_gene: TRBJ1-5
d_gene: -
len: 12
v_gene: TRBV18
CDR3nt: TGTGCCAGCTCACGGGGGGAACAGCCCCAGCATTTT
CDR3aa: CASSRGEQPQHF

abundance: -
j_gene: TRBJ2-7
d_gene: -
len: 15
v_gene: TRBV11-2
CDR3nt: TGTGCCAGCAGCTTAGGTCCCCCGATTAGGAACGAGCAGTACTTC
CDR3aa: CASSLGPPIRNEQYF

abundance: -
j_gene: TRBJ2-7
d_gene: TRBD2
len: 16
v_gene: TRBV10-3
CDR3nt: TGTGCCATCGCCGGATTCGTTCTAGCGGGAGTGGGGGAGCAGTACTTC
CDR3aa: CAIAGFVLAGVGEQYF

abundance: -
j_gene: TRBJ1-1
d_gene: TRBD1
len: 12
v_gene: TRBV7-9
CDR3nt: TGTGCCAGCAGCTCCGGGACAGGGCGGGCTTTCTTT
CDR3aa: CASSSGTGRAFF

abundance: -
j_gene: TRBJ1-4
d_gene: TRBD1
len: 16
v_gene: TRBV5-4
CDR3nt: TGTGCCAGCAGCTTACGGACAGGGGGCGTGAATGAAAAACTGTTTTTT
CDR3aa: CASSLRTGGVNEKLFF

abundance: -
j_gene: TRBJ2-7
d_gene: -
len: 14
v_gene: TRBV6-6
CDR3nt: TGTGCCAGCAGTTACTCCGCCCAGACTGGCGAGCAGTACTTC
CDR3aa: CASSYSAQTGEQYF

abundance: few
j_gene: TRBJ2-6
d_gene: -
len: 16
v_gene: TRBV5-1
CDR3nt: TGCGCCAGCAGCTTGTCACGGAACTCTGGGGCCAACGTCCTGACTTTC
CDR3aa: CASSLSRNSGANVLTF

abundance: -
j_gene: TRBJ2-1
d_gene: -
len: 15
v_gene: TRBV25-1
CDR3nt: TGTGCCAGCAGTGAATTGGTGGGAGTTCCCTCTGAGCAGTTCTTC
CDR3aa: CASSELVGVPSEQFF

abundance: -
j_gene: TRBJ1-2
d_gene: -
len: 15
v_gene: TRBV6-6
CDR3nt: TGTGCCAGCAGTTACTCGACGGATTTCAACTATGGCTACACCTTC
CDR3aa: CASSYSTDFNYGYTF

abundance: -
j_gene: TRBJ1-1
d_gene: -
len: 12
v_gene: TRBV6-5
CDR3nt: TGTGCCAGCAGTTTTCGGGGGTTTGGAGCTTTCTTT
CDR3aa: CASSFRGFGAFF

abundance: once
j_gene: TRBJ2-1
d_gene: -
len: 12
v_gene: TRBV6-5
CDR3nt: TGTGCCAGCAGTTACTCCTCCAATGAGCAGTTCTTC
CDR3aa: CASSYSSNEQFF

abundance: few
j_gene: TRBJ2-7
d_gene: TRBD2
len: 16
v_gene: TRBV5-4
CDR3nt: TGTGCCAGCAGCACCGGCGCTAGCGGGAGATCCTACGAGCAGTACTTC
CDR3aa: CASSTGASGRSYEQYF

abundance: -
j_gene: TRBJ2-2
d_gene: TRBD2
len: 16
v_gene: TRBV9
CDR3nt: TGTGCCAGCAGCCCTAGGCGAGGGAGGGACACCGGGGAGCTGTTTTTT
CDR3aa: CASSPRRGRDTGELFF